This TCR beta chain was retrieved from a study of T cell responses to AZD1222 COVID-19 vaccine. Per the germline V gene, CDR1 is ENHRY and CDR2 is SYGVKD. The CDR3 totals 14 residues. V lost 7 bases to trimming and J lost 2 bases, with 13 bases between them. Measured with immunoSEQ multiplex PCR; TCRdb has only the in-frame clones, and not every one. There are around 110,000 clones in the sample; about 92% occur only once, and approximately 3% lies in the top ten. General study findings and limits: With two AZD1222 doses given, Spike-specific TCR breadth and depth both rose.

Of note for this clone: Antigen: not known.

This specimen consisted of peripheral blood, obtained on day 0 of AZD1222 vaccination. This clonotype originated in an adult in good health. The rearrangement links TRBV10-3 to TRBJ2-3; weak D call: TRBD2 (6 bases). CDR3 loop: CAIMGGVNTDTQYF. The CDR3 bases are TGTGCCATCATGGGGGGTGTTAACACAGATACGCAGTATTTT.